A selection of T cell receptor beta chains follows, all from one sample in a study of T-cell reconstitution after alpha-beta-depleted transplantation in children. MiXCR was run by TCRdb on the PCR reads, yielding one entry per CDR3 protein. There are around 450,000 distinct CDR3 sequences in the sample; about 16% occur only once, and roughly 27% lies in the top ten. Here the sequenced sample was PBMCs, mostly from graft donor cells, taken 360 days after TCRalphabeta/CD19-depleted stem cell transplant. These receptors originate from a boy under two years old who had a stem cell transplant for Wiskott-Aldrich syndrome, so the T cells may come from the graft donor. CDR3s include the opening cysteine and the closing phenylalanine or tryptophan. The order of the fields is J gene, D gene, clone size, V gene, CDR3 DNA, CDR3 protein. D genes are given only for firm matches. Some rows have no size entry. The others give once, few or many, or a class for an expanded clone.

J gene: TRBJ2-3; D gene: NA; clone size: NA; V gene: TRBV6-1; CDR3 DNA: TGTGCCAGCAGTGAATGGCGGACAGTCACAGATACGCAGTATTTT; CDR3 protein: CASSEWRTVTDTQYF
J gene: TRBJ2-3; D gene: NA; clone size: NA; V gene: TRBV2; CDR3 DNA: TGTGCCAGCAGCGACCACCTAAACGATACGCAGTATTTT; CDR3 protein: CASSDHLNDTQYF
J gene: TRBJ2-6; D gene: NA; clone size: few; V gene: TRBV18; CDR3 DNA: TGTGCCAGCTCGGACAACTCTGGGGCCAACGTCCTGACTTTC; CDR3 protein: CASSDNSGANVLTF
J gene: TRBJ2-7; D gene: NA; clone size: NA; V gene: TRBV5-7; CDR3 DNA: TGTGCCAGCAGCTTGAAGGGGGAGACCCACGAGCAGTACTTC; CDR3 protein: CASSLKGETHEQYF
J gene: TRBJ2-2; D gene: TRBD1; clone size: many; V gene: TRBV24-1; CDR3 DNA: TGTGCCACCAGGCCTACCGGGACAGTCAACACCGGGGAGCTGTTTTTT; CDR3 protein: CATRPTGTVNTGELFF
J gene: TRBJ2-2; D gene: NA; clone size: few; V gene: TRBV24-1; CDR3 DNA: TGTGCCACCAGTGATTTGCAAATGTCTCAGTCCACCGGGGAGCTGTTTTTT; CDR3 protein: CATSDLQMSQSTGELFF
J gene: TRBJ1-5; D gene: NA; clone size: NA; V gene: TRBV2; CDR3 DNA: TGTGCCAGCAAGATTAGCAATCAGCCCCAGCATTTT; CDR3 protein: CASKISNQPQHF
J gene: TRBJ2-7; D gene: NA; clone size: NA; V gene: TRBV28; CDR3 DNA: TGTGCCAGCAGTTTACAGGCCCGGGGATTTTTGCGCGAGCAGTACTTC; CDR3 protein: CASSLQARGFLREQYF
J gene: TRBJ1-4; D gene: NA; clone size: NA; V gene: TRBV6-2/TRBV6-3; CDR3 DNA: TGTGCCAGCAGTTACTCGCTCGGGCGTCAAGAAAAACTGTTTTTT; CDR3 protein: CASSYSLGRQEKLFF
J gene: TRBJ2-2; D gene: NA; clone size: few; V gene: TRBV3-1; CDR3 DNA: TGTGCCAGCAGCCTTCCGGGACTCCGGAACACCGGGGAGCTGTTTTTT; CDR3 protein: CASSLPGLRNTGELFF
J gene: TRBJ2-7; D gene: NA; clone size: NA; V gene: TRBV11-3; CDR3 DNA: TGTTCCAGCAGCCCCCCCTGGACAGCCTACGAGCAGTACTTC; CDR3 protein: CSSSPPWTAYEQYF
J gene: TRBJ2-1; D gene: NA; clone size: few; V gene: TRBV5-1; CDR3 DNA: TGCGCCAGCAGCCCTAATACAGGGTTGAATGAGCAGTTCTTC; CDR3 protein: CASSPNTGLNEQFF
J gene: TRBJ2-6; D gene: NA; clone size: once; V gene: TRBV5-1; CDR3 DNA: TGCGCCAGCAGACGGGATCCCGGGGCCAACGTCCTGACTTTC; CDR3 protein: CASRRDPGANVLTF
J gene: TRBJ2-7; D gene: NA; clone size: NA; V gene: TRBV3-1; CDR3 DNA: TGTGCCAGCAGCTTACGGGGGAGTGGGTACGAGCAGTACTTC; CDR3 protein: CASSLRGSGYEQYF
J gene: TRBJ2-7; D gene: NA; clone size: NA; V gene: TRBV12-3/TRBV12-4; CDR3 DNA: TGTGCCAGCAGAACAGTAGGAGCAAAATGGCACGAGCAGTACTTC; CDR3 protein: CASRTVGAKWHEQYF
J gene: TRBJ2-3; D gene: NA; clone size: few; V gene: TRBV7-9; CDR3 DNA: TGTGCCAGCTCCCGGGGTTCCCTGGCGGCGGATACGCAGTATTTT; CDR3 protein: CASSRGSLAADTQYF
J gene: TRBJ2-7; D gene: TRBD2; clone size: NA; V gene: TRBV18; CDR3 DNA: TGTGCCAGCTCACCCGAGGGAGGGTCGTACGAGCAGTACTTC; CDR3 protein: CASSPEGGSYEQYF
J gene: TRBJ1-1; D gene: TRBD1; clone size: few; V gene: TRBV15; CDR3 DNA: TGTGCCACCAGCAGAGACAGGGGGAGTAGGGAAGCTTTCTTT; CDR3 protein: CATSRDRGSREAFF
J gene: TRBJ2-1; D gene: NA; clone size: NA; V gene: TRBV6-1; CDR3 DNA: TGTGCCAGCAGCCATGACAGGTTTCAGGATAATGAGCAGTTCTTC; CDR3 protein: CASSHDRFQDNEQFF
J gene: TRBJ2-7; D gene: NA; clone size: few; V gene: TRBV25-1; CDR3 DNA: TGTGCCAGCAGTGAATTCGCCGAGCAGTACTTC; CDR3 protein: CASSEFAEQYF
J gene: TRBJ1-2; D gene: TRBD1; clone size: few; V gene: TRBV24-1; CDR3 DNA: TGTGCCACCAGTGACACCGGACAGGGGGGGAATGGCTACACCTTC; CDR3 protein: CATSDTGQGGNGYTF
J gene: TRBJ2-7; D gene: NA; clone size: few; V gene: TRBV3-1; CDR3 DNA: TGTGCCAGCAGCCAAGGAGGGACTCACGCCGAGCAGTACTTC; CDR3 protein: CASSQGGTHAEQYF
J gene: TRBJ2-1; D gene: NA; clone size: few; V gene: TRBV2; CDR3 DNA: TGTGCCAGCAGTGAGGACGACTACCTATACAATGAGCAGTTCTTC; CDR3 protein: CASSEDDYLYNEQFF
J gene: TRBJ2-7; D gene: TRBD1; clone size: NA; V gene: TRBV3-1; CDR3 DNA: TGTGCCAGCAGCCGGGAACAGGGGGCCCTCGAGCAGTACTTC; CDR3 protein: CASSREQGALEQYF
J gene: TRBJ1-5; D gene: TRBD1; clone size: NA; V gene: TRBV20-1; CDR3 DNA: TGCAGTGCTAGAGGTCCACCGGGACAGGGGCCCCCTTATCAGCCCCAGCATTTT; CDR3 protein: CSARGPPGQGPPYQPQHF
J gene: TRBJ2-1; D gene: NA; clone size: NA; V gene: TRBV10-3; CDR3 DNA: TGTGCCATCAGTGAAAGACTGAACAATGAGCAGTTCTTC; CDR3 protein: CAISERLNNEQFF
J gene: TRBJ1-1; D gene: NA; clone size: few; V gene: TRBV12-3/TRBV12-4; CDR3 DNA: TGTGCCAGCGATCTCCCTACTATGAACACTGAAGCTTTCTTT; CDR3 protein: CASDLPTMNTEAFF
J gene: TRBJ2-4; D gene: NA; clone size: once; V gene: TRBV6-1; CDR3 DNA: TGTGCCAGCAGCTCGCCCGACTGGGGTGGTAAAAACATTCAGTACTTC; CDR3 protein: CASSSPDWGGKNIQYF
J gene: TRBJ2-7; D gene: TRBD2; clone size: NA; V gene: TRBV4-1; CDR3 DNA: TGCGCCAGCAGCCAAGTGGGACTACCCGACTACGAGCAGTACTTC; CDR3 protein: CASSQVGLPDYEQYF
J gene: TRBJ2-6; D gene: NA; clone size: few; V gene: TRBV5-4; CDR3 DNA: TGTGCCAGCAGCTCAACGACGGGACACCCCCTCTCTGGGGCCAACGTCCTGACTTTC; CDR3 protein: CASSSTTGHPLSGANVLTF
J gene: TRBJ2-1; D gene: TRBD2; clone size: few; V gene: TRBV11-3; CDR3 DNA: TGTGCCAGCAGCTTACCGGGACTAATCAATGAGCAGTTCTTC; CDR3 protein: CASSLPGLINEQFF
J gene: TRBJ2-1; D gene: TRBD2; clone size: few; V gene: TRBV5-1; CDR3 DNA: TGTGCCAGCAGCTTCACTAGCGGCTCCTACAATGAGCAGTTCTTC; CDR3 protein: CASSFTSGSYNEQFF
J gene: TRBJ1-6; D gene: TRBD1; clone size: few; V gene: TRBV7-8; CDR3 DNA: TGTGCCAGCAGCTTCGGACGGGGACAGGGGGCCGATTCACCCCTCCACTTT; CDR3 protein: CASSFGRGQGADSPLHF
J gene: TRBJ1-2; D gene: NA; clone size: NA; V gene: TRBV7-2; CDR3 DNA: TGTGCCAGCGGAAGGGGTTTAGGCTATGGCTACACCTTC; CDR3 protein: CASGRGLGYGYTF
J gene: TRBJ2-5; D gene: NA; clone size: few; V gene: TRBV3-1; CDR3 DNA: TGTGCCAGCAGCCATGTTCAGGGCACCCAAGAGACCCAGTACTTC; CDR3 protein: CASSHVQGTQETQYF
J gene: TRBJ2-1; D gene: TRBD2; clone size: few; V gene: TRBV4-2; CDR3 DNA: TGTGCCAGCAGCCAAGGGCCGGCTAGCGGGGGGGCTTACAATGAGCAGTTCTTC; CDR3 protein: CASSQGPASGGAYNEQFF